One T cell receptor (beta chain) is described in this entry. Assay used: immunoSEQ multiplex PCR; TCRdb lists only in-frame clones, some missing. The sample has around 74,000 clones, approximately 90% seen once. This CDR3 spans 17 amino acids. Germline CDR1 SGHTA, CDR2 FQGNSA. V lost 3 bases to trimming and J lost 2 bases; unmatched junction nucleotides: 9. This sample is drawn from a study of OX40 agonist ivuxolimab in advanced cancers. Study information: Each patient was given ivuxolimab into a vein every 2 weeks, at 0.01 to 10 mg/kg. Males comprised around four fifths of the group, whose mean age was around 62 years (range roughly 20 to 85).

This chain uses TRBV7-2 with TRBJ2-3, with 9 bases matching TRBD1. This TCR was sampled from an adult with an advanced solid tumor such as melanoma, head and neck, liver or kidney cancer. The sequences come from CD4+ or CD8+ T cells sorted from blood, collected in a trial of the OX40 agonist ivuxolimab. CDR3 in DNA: TGTGCCAGCAGCTTTCCGGACAGGGGTCACTACACAGATACGCAGTATTTT. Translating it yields CASSFPDRGHYTDTQYF.